These 21 T cell receptor beta chains originate from one sample sequenced in a study of blood T cell repertoires in COVID-19. Sequencing was performed with immunoSEQ multiplex PCR; in TCRdb, only in-frame clones are kept and a portion is missing. This sample has roughly 330,000 clones; about 82% occur once, and the top ten carry around 1.5%. Sequenced material: peripheral blood. Source of these receptors: a woman in her 50s with acute or convalescent COVID-19.

This clone showed up just once. The chain uses TRBV28 and TRBJ2-2; 10 nucleotides align to TRBD1. The germline gives CDR1 MDHEN, CDR2 SYDVKM. The CDR3 runs 18 residues. Trimming cost V 3 bases and J 4 bases; bases outside gene matches: 11. The CDR3 sequence is CASSFYVMGQGSTGELFF. The CDR3 bases are TGTGCCAGCAGTTTTTATGTTATGGGACAGGGGAGCACCGGGGAGCTGTTTTTT. The full variable domain, completed using reference TRBV28 and TRBJ2-2, is DVKVTQSSRYLVKRTGEKVFLECVQDMDHENMFWYRQDPGLGLRLIYFSYDVKMKEKGDIPEGYSVSREKKERFSLILESASTNQTSMYLCASSFYVMGQGSTGELFFGEGSRLTVL.

This clone came up once. One end of the junction varies from germline; a read error may be responsible. The V call is TRBV19, the J call TRBJ2-1; TRBD1 matches at 7 bases. Per the germline V gene, CDR1 is LNHDA and CDR2 is SQIVND (reference sequence). There are 15 residues in the CDR3. The CDR3 here is CASSLIGQVNNEQFF. The DNA for the CDR3 is TGTGCCAGTAGTCTGATCGGACAGGTAAACAATGAACAGTTCTTC.

This clone occurred a few times. The chain links TRBV5-1 to TRBJ1-2; no reliable D call. Trimming left V 6 bases short and J 3 bases short, with 15 bases between. CDR1 is SGHRS, CDR2 YFSETQ, per germline. There are 14 residues in the CDR3. CDR3 region: CASKPPEGYYGYTF. CDR3 DNA: TGCGCCAGCAAACCCCCAGAGGGATACTATGGCTACACCTTC.

The CDR3 DNA is TGTGCCAGCAGCGTTCCCGGGACTCCCCATAACTATGGCTACACCTTC. Translated, it gives CASSVPGTPHNYGYTF. The chain links TRBV28 to TRBJ1-2; tentative D call: TRBD1 (5 bases). The CDR3 has 16 amino acids. The V end lost 6 bases, the J end lost 1 base, and 18 bases lay between the germline ends. Germline V gene data show CDR1 as MDHEN and CDR2 as SYDVKM.

The V call is TRBV11-2, the J call TRBJ2-3; maybe TRBD2 (6 bases). Germline V gene lookup returns CDR1 SGHAT and CDR2 FQNNGV. V was clipped by 1 base and J by 6 bases, with 11 bases between them. This CDR3 region has 14 residues. Written as DNA, the CDR3 is TGTGCCAGCAGCTTAGTTCTAGCGACCGATACGCAGTATTTT. Protein: CASSLVLATDTQYF.

A few counts support this clone. The V and J genes are TRBV29-1 and TRBJ1-2, with 10 bases fitting TRBD1. J lost 6 bases, V lost 7 bases, and 8 bases had no gene match. Germline assignment: CDR1 SQVTM and CDR2 ANQGSEA. This CDR3 contains 13 residues. CDR3 loop: CSERTGGENGYTF. The CDR3 DNA follows: TGCAGCGAAAGGACAGGGGGAGAGAATGGCTACACCTTC.

CDR3 nucleotides: TGCGCCAGCAGCTTGGAGGCGGGAGGGCCCACAGATACGCAGTATTTT. Protein: CASSLEAGGPTDTQYF. The rearrangement joins TRBV5-1 to TRBJ2-3; TRBD2 aligns across 9 bases. CDR1 SGHRS and CDR2 YFSETQ come from the germline V gene. The CDR3 runs 16 residues. J gave up 2 bases and V 0 bases, and 4 bases lay outside the gene matches. The variable domain in full, completed from reference TRBV5-1 and TRBJ2-3, reads KAGVTQTPRYLIKTRGQQVTLSCSPISGHRSVSWYQQTPGQGLQFLFEYFSETQRNKGNFPGRFSGRQFSNSRSEMNVSTLELGDSALYLCASSLEAGGPTDTQYFGPGTRLTVL.

The gene calls are TRBV7-2 and TRBJ2-7; TRBD2 matches 11 bases. The CDR3 spans 15 residues. Germline CDR1 reads SGHTA; CDR2 reads FQGNSA. The V segment lost 7 bases and the J segment 7 bases; nucleotides outside the gene matches: 12. The CDR3 region has the DNA TGTGCCAGCAACTTCGGGACTAGCGGAGGCGAAGAGCAGTACTTC. Translating it yields CASNFGTSGGEEQYF. The whole variable domain, remainder taken from reference TRBV7-2 and TRBJ2-7, is GAGVSQSPSNKVTEKGKDVELRCDPISGHTALYWYRQSLGQGLEFLIYFQGNSAPDKSGLPSDRFSAERTGGSVSTLTIQRTQQEDSAVYLCASNFGTSGGEEQYFGPGTRLTVT.

This clone was seen a single time. This sequence joins TRBV13 and TRBJ2-7, with a possible D match to TRBD1 (6 bases). Germline CDR1 and CDR2: PRHDT and FYEKMQ (reference sequence). The CDR3 contains 15 residues. V shed 3 bases and J shed 0 bases, with 12 bases lying between them. CDR3 in DNA: TGTGCCAGCAGCTTTGGAATAGGGGGCTCCTACGAGCAGTACTTC. Amino acids: CASSFGIGGSYEQYF. Complete variable domain (other parts from reference TRBV13 and TRBJ2-7): AAGVIQSPRHLIKEKRETATLKCYPIPRHDTVYWYQQGPGQDPQFLISFYEKMQSDKGSIPDRFSAQQFSDYHSELNMSSLELGDSALYFCASSFGIGGSYEQYFGPGTRLTVT.

This rearrangement joins TRBV19 to TRBJ1-5; perhaps TRBD1 as D (6 bases). The V end was cut by 3 bases, the J end by 4 bases, with 19 bases between. Germline values: CDR1 LNHDA, CDR2 SQIVND (reference sequence). The CDR3 is 17 residues long. The CDR3 region is CASSMNWRGGGNQPQHF. DNA of the CDR3: TGTGCCAGTAGTATGAATTGGAGGGGGGGAGGTAATCAGCCCCAGCATTTT.

The rearrangement joins TRBV9 to TRBJ2-3, with D tentatively TRBD2 (6 bases). The V end lost 5 bases, the J end lost 5 bases, and 15 bases lay between the germline ends. The CDR3 loop spans 14 amino acids. Germline values: CDR1 SGDLS, CDR2 YYNGEE. As DNA, the CDR3 is TGTGCCAGCAGTTATAGCGGAAAAGAAGATACGCAGTATTTT. Amino acids: CASSYSGKEDTQYF.

Concerning this clone itself: This same CDR3 is encoded by further DNA sequences in the sample. This sequence joins TRBV7-3 and TRBJ2-7; 9 bases fit TRBD1. Trimming at V came to 2 bases and at J to 3 bases, leaving 2 bases not matched to a gene. This CDR3 has 14 amino acids. Looked up from germline, CDR1 is SGHTA and CDR2 is FQGTGA. Written as DNA, the CDR3 is TGTGCCAGCAGCTTAGGGACAGGGAACTACGAGCAGTACTTC. This translates into CASSLGTGNYEQYF. The full variable domain, with the rest looked up from reference TRBV7-3 and TRBJ2-7, is GAGVSQTPSNKVTEKGKYVELRCDPISGHTALYWYRQSLGQGPEFLIYFQGTGAADDSGLPNDRFFAVRPEGSVSTLKIQRTERGDSAVYLCASSLGTGNYEQYFGPGTRLTVT.

The chain couples TRBV15 to TRBJ2-7, with 9 bases identical to TRBD1. The junction had 6 bases not matched to a gene; V was cut back by 3 bases and J by 3 bases. Germline CDR1 and CDR2: LNHNV and YYDKDF (reference sequence). CDR3 length: 15 residues. For the CDR3, the DNA is TGTGCCACCAGCAGGGCACAGGGGGCCCTCTACGAGCAGTACTTC. Its protein is CATSRAQGALYEQYF.

The gene calls are TRBV28 and TRBJ2-5; possible D gene TRBD1, 5 bases. V was cut by 6 bases and J by 5 bases, with 16 bases left in between. The germline gives CDR1 MDHEN, CDR2 SYDVKM. This CDR3 is 14 amino acids long. CDR3 amino acids: CASRYSGSWETQYF. CDR3 coding DNA: TGTGCCAGCAGATACTCAGGGTCATGGGAGACCCAGTACTTC.

This rearrangement joins TRBV27 to TRBJ1-4, with TRBD1 as a possible D gene (5 bases). Between the trimmed V and J ends, which lost 6 bases and 10 bases, there was a span of 21 bases. The CDR3 is made up of 15 amino acids. Per germline, CDR1 MNHEY and CDR2 SMNVEV (reference sequence). CDR3 nucleotides: TGTGCCAGCAGAATGGGCAGGGCTGGTTCGGGAAAACTGTTTTTT. Translation gives CASRMGRAGSGKLFF.

In its sample, this clone was seen a few times. The CDR3 bases are TGTGCCAGCTCGCCAATGGAGTTAAGCTCCTACGAGCAGTACTTC. Amino acids: CASSPMELSSYEQYF. The rearrangement links TRBV18 to TRBJ2-7, with D unclear. Trimming took 6 bases from V and 0 from J, leaving 15 bases between them. The germline gives CDR1 KGHSH, CDR2 LQKENI. This CDR3 has 15 residues.

Concerning this clone: The sample holds other DNA sequences that translate to the same CDR3. This rearrangement joins TRBV12-3 or TRBV12-4 to TRBJ1-2, with D perhaps matching TRBD1 (5 bases). The V end lost 1 base, the J end lost 2 bases, and 5 bases lay between the germline ends. The CDR3 has 13 residues. The chain's CDR3 is CASSLGQNYGYTF. CDR3 in DNA: TGTGCCAGCAGTTTAGGACAGAACTATGGCTACACCTTC.

This clone was detected only once. This chain links TRBV4-1 with TRBJ2-2, with D unclear. Germline V lookup: CDR1 MGHRA, CDR2 YSYEKL. The CDR3 extends over 17 amino acids. Trimming removed 1 base from V and 2 bases from J, with 14 bases in between. The CDR3 spells CASSQVVVVLNTGELFF. CDR3 in DNA: TGCGCCAGCAGCCAAGTTGTAGTGGTCCTTAACACCGGGGAGCTGTTTTTT.

The chain is built from TRBV1 and TRBJ2-3; the table's D gene call, TRBD2, was not cross checked with the DNA. TRBV1 is shown as a pseudogene. There are 15 residues in the CDR3. The CDR3 nucleotides are TGCCCCATGGACGGCGGGAGGGCCAGGGCAGATACGCAGTATTTT. Translating gives CPMDGGRARADTQYF.

The chain has TRBV9 and TRBJ2-5; D is perhaps TRBD2 (5 bases). From germline, CDR1 is SGDLS and CDR2 YYNGEE. The CDR3 loop spans 13 amino acids. The germline V and J ends were trimmed by 8 bases and 4 bases, with 15 bases remaining between them. The DNA of the CDR3 is TGTGCCAGTTCCCCCTTGGCGGGAGAGACCCAGTACTTC. Translated: CASSPLAGETQYF. The full variable domain, rest sourced from reference TRBV9 and TRBJ2-5, is DSGVTQTPKHLITATGQRVTLRCSPRSGDLSVYWYQQSLDQGLQFLIQYYNGEERAKGNILERFSAQQFPDLHSELNLSSLELGDSALYFCASSPLAGETQYFGPGTRLLVL.

V and J are TRBV11-1 and TRBJ2-1; weak D call: TRBD2 (5 bases). Germline V gives CDR1 SGHAT, CDR2 FQDESV (reference sequence). V lost 0 bases and J lost 7, with 10 bases in between. This CDR3 is 14 amino acids long. This CDR3 is CASSLALVANEQFF. In nucleotides, the CDR3 is TGTGCCAGCAGCTTAGCGCTTGTAGCGAATGAGCAGTTCTTC.